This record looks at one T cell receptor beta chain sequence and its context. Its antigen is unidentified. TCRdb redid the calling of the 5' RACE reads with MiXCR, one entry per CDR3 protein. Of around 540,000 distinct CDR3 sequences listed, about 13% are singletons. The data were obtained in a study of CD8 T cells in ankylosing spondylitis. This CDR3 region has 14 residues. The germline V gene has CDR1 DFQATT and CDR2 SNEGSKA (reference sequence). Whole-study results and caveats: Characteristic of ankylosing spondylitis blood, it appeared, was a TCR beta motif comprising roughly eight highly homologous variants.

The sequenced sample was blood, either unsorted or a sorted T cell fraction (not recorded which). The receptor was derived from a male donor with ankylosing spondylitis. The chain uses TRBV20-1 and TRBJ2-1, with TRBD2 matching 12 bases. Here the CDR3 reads CRPGTSGQNNEQFF. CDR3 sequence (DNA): TGCAGACCCGGGACTAGCGGGCAAAACAATGAGCAGTTCTTC.